Listed here are 2 T cell receptor beta chains from one sample, sequenced in a study of identical twins. TCRdb reprocessed the 5' RACE reads with MiXCR, giving one entry per CDR3 protein. The table shows a few hundred thousand distinct CDR3 sequences, with approximately 10% occurring only once. These data also featured in a second study, about yellow fever vaccine responses in identical twins.

Sequenced: PBMCs. The source is a woman between 18 and 30 years old in good health.

This clonotype has only a few counts. V gene TRBV4-3 combines with J gene TRBJ2-7, with TRBD2 matching over 15 bases. V trimming: 3 bases; J trimming: 5 bases; junction bases outside the gene matches: 2. From germline, CDR1 is LGHNA and CDR2 YSLEER. CDR3 length: 15 residues. CDR3 protein: CASSQGTSGRNEQYF. The CDR3 DNA reads as TGCGCCAGCAGCCAGGGGACTAGCGGGAGGAACGAGCAGTACTTC.

This clonotype has a count of ten or more. The V and J genes are TRBV7-9 and TRBJ2-7; 9 positions match TRBD2. Per the germline V gene, CDR1 is SEHNR and CDR2 is FQNEAQ (reference sequence). Trimming removed 5 bases from V and 2 bases from J; junction bases left unmatched: 7. The CDR3 totals 15 residues. CDR3 amino acids: CASSPGAGGTYEQYF. The CDR3 DNA is TGTGCCAGCAGCCCCGGAGCGGGAGGTACCTACGAGCAGTACTTC.